Each of the 31 T cell receptor beta chains below was sequenced from the same sample in a study of T-cell memory formation after mild COVID-19. TCRdb analysed the 5' RACE reads with MiXCR anew, one entry per CDR3 protein. The sample carries some 190,000 distinct CDR3 sequences, around 20% recorded once. The sequenced material came from PBMCs or a T cell subset sorted from them (not recorded which). The receptors derive from an adult woman who had mild COVID-19 (a few samples of this study predate the infection). Cell type and time point are not known.

There are a few counts of this clonotype. V and J are TRBV9 and TRBJ1-2; 7 positions match TRBD1. CDR3 length equals 18 residues. The junction had 18 bases not matched to a gene; V was cut back by 4 bases and J by 3 bases. The germline CDR1 and CDR2 sequences are SGDLS and YYNGEE. The CDR3 DNA follows: TGTGCCAGCAGCATAGCCGTGGGTCGAGGGGGCGCCGACTATGGCTACACCTTC. This codes for CASSIAVGRGGADYGYTF.

This clonotype was seen ten or more times. J is TRBJ1-4 and V is TRBV7-9, with 9 nucleotides matching TRBD1. The CDR3 sequence is 14 residues long. Trimming cost V 5 bases and J 8 bases; bases outside gene matches: 6. The germline CDR1 and CDR2 sequences are SEHNR and FQNEAQ (reference sequence). CDR3 nucleotide sequence: TGTGCCAGCAGCCAGGGACAGGGTAACGAAAAACTGTTTTTT. Translation: CASSQGQGNEKLFF.

This sequence joins TRBV5-1 and TRBJ2-7, with D perhaps TRBD2 (6 bases). This CDR3 has 15 amino acids. Trimming cost V 0 bases and J 2 bases, with 12 bases left between them. CDR1 and CDR2 from the germline V gene are SGHRS and YFSETQ. CDR3 sequence: CASSLGGGLTYEQYF. DNA for the CDR3: TGCGCCAGCAGCTTGGGGGGCGGACTAACCTACGAGCAGTACTTC.

The genes are TRBV7-2 and TRBJ2-3; 9 bases align to TRBD2. The ends lost 4 bases at V and 1 base at J; junction bases unmatched: 12. Germline V gives CDR1 SGHTA, CDR2 FQGNSA. The CDR3 loop spans 18 amino acids. CDR3 loop: CASSSRRAGGRGTDTQYF. In DNA form, the CDR3 reads TGTGCCAGCAGCTCGAGGAGAGCGGGGGGCCGGGGCACAGATACGCAGTATTTT.

CDR3 sequence (DNA): TGTGCCACCAGTGGGATGAGGGCCGGGGAGCTGTTTTTT. Translating gives CATSGMRAGELFF. The chain is built from TRBV24-1 and TRBJ2-2; D may be TRBD2 (5 bases). The germline V and J ends were trimmed by 5 bases and 6 bases, with 9 bases remaining between them. The CDR3 consists of 13 residues. From germline, CDR1 is KGHDR and CDR2 SFDVKD.

The rearrangement joins TRBV7-3 to TRBJ1-2; no firm D call. This CDR3 region has 12 residues. Trimming stripped 4 bases from V and 5 bases from J, with 8 bases between. Per the germline V gene, CDR1 is SGHTA and CDR2 is FQGTGA. The CDR3 DNA reads TGTGCCAGCAGCTCTGCTGGATATGGCTACACCTTC. Translated, it gives CASSSAGYGYTF.

This clonotype was found a few times. V usage is TRBV5-5 and J usage is TRBJ2-1; TRBD1 might be the D (5 bases). Deletions cut 4 bases from V and 13 bases from J, with 15 bases between. This CDR3 region has 12 residues. Germline loops: CDR1 SGHKS, CDR2 YYEKEE (reference sequence). CDR3 sequence: CASSLDTRPQFF. CDR3 sequence (DNA): TGTGCCAGCAGCCTGGACACCCGTCCACAGTTCTTC. The whole variable domain, remainder taken from reference TRBV5-5 and TRBJ2-1, is DAGVTQSPTHLIKTRGQQVTLRCSPISGHKSVSWYQQVLGQGPQFIFQYYEKEERGRGNFPDRFSARQFPNYSSELNVNALLLGDSALYLCASSLDTRPQFFGPGTRLTVL.

The CDR3 nucleotides are TGTGCCAGCAGTAAACGACAGGCGGGCGAGCAGTACTTC. This sequence encodes CASSKRQAGEQYF. The chain employs TRBV12-3 or TRBV12-4 and TRBJ2-7; weak D call: TRBD1 (6 bases). Trimming removed 5 bases from V and 6 bases from J, with 14 bases in between. This CDR3 spans 13 amino acids.

This clonotype has only a few counts. This chain links TRBV4-1 with TRBJ2-5; 9 bases match TRBD2. Germline V gives CDR1 MGHRA, CDR2 YSYEKL. This CDR3 region has 16 residues. The ends lost 1 base at V and 5 bases at J; junction bases unmatched: 8. CDR3 region: CASSQGGLASGETQYF. The CDR3 DNA reads as TGCGCCAGCAGCCAAGGGGGACTAGCCTCCGGGGAGACCCAGTACTTC.

This clonotype appeared a few times. This sequence joins TRBV7-8 and TRBJ2-7; D is uncertain. CDR3 length equals 14 residues. Trimming pared 2 bases from V and 4 bases from J, leaving 12 bases between. Germline V gives CDR1 SGHVS, CDR2 FQNEAQ. This chain's CDR3 is CASSLQFISYEQYF. In DNA form, the CDR3 reads TGTGCCAGCAGCTTACAATTTATAAGTTACGAGCAGTACTTC.

J is TRBJ2-3 and V is TRBV20-1; D gene uncertain. The V gene lost 5 bases and the J gene lost 10 bases, with 4 bases spanning the gap. From germline, CDR1 is DFQATT and CDR2 SNEGSKA (reference sequence). This CDR3 has 8 amino acids. In DNA form, the CDR3 reads TGCAGTGCTGCACCGCAGTATTTT. Amino acid sequence: CSAAPQYF.

V gene TRBV11-2 combines with J gene TRBJ2-1, with D possibly TRBD2 on 6 matching bases. Germline lookup yields CDR1 SGHAT and CDR2 FQNNGV. With 1 base removed from V and 7 bases from J, the gap between germline ends came to 17 bases. The CDR3 has 16 amino acids. CDR3 residues: CASSLVRGGLGNEQFF. The CDR3 nucleotides read TGTGCCAGCAGCTTAGTAAGGGGAGGCCTGGGAAATGAGCAGTTCTTC. Combining the CDR3 with reference TRBV11-2 and TRBJ2-1 gives the whole variable domain EAGVAQSPRYKIIEKRQSVAFWCNPISGHATLYWYQQILGQGPKLLIQFQNNGVVDDSQLPKDRFSAERLKGVDSTLKIQPAKLEDSAVYLCASSLVRGGLGNEQFFGPGTRLTVL.

The V gene is TRBV3-1, the J gene TRBJ2-1, with unresolved D. From germline, CDR1 is LGHDT and CDR2 YNNKEL (reference sequence). Trimming cost V 4 bases and J 1 base, with 20 bases left between them. This CDR3 region has 18 residues. CDR3 bases: TGTGCCAGCAGCCCTTCTGGGAACTCCCGTGGGTCCTACAATGAGCAGTTCTTC. Translating it yields CASSPSGNSRGSYNEQFF.

This clonotype was observed a handful of times. CDR3 sequence: CATSGHGGADEQYF. The CDR3 bases are TGTGCCACCAGCGGCCATGGTGGGGCCGACGAGCAGTACTTC. The V gene is TRBV24-1, the J gene TRBJ2-7; possible D gene TRBD1, 5 bases. Deletions cut 7 bases from V and 5 bases from J, with 17 bases between. This CDR3 has 14 residues. The germline CDR1 and CDR2 sequences are KGHDR and SFDVKD.

The rearrangement joins TRBV20-1 to TRBJ1-1, with 7 bases lining up with TRBD1. J was trimmed by 3 bases and V by 3 bases; bases with no gene match: 7. The CDR3 runs 14 residues. Germline CDR1 is DFQATT and CDR2 is SNEGSKA (reference sequence). CDR3 region: CSASGNRGDTEAFF. The CDR3 bases are TGCAGTGCTAGTGGTAACAGGGGAGACACTGAAGCTTTCTTT.

This clonotype was seen many times. The rearrangement joins TRBV4-1 to TRBJ2-3; D may correspond to TRBD1 or TRBD2 (6 bases each). The CDR3 length is 17 residues. Trimming stripped 0 bases from V and 4 bases from J, with 17 bases between. The germline CDR1 and CDR2 sequences are MGHRA and YSYEKL. The CDR3 coding sequence is TGCGCCAGCAGCCAAGACCGGGCCGGGGGCCCAGCAGATACGCAGTATTTT. Protein sequence: CASSQDRAGGPADTQYF.

This clonotype was seen repeatedly, ten times or more. This sequence joins TRBV3-1 and TRBJ2-2; 12 bases agree with TRBD1. The CDR3 consists of 18 residues. CDR1 LGHDT and CDR2 YNNKEL come from the germline V gene (reference sequence). V lost 4 bases, J lost 5 bases, and 11 bases stayed unmatched. CDR3 protein: CASSLLPGTGGRTGELFF. The CDR3 DNA reads as TGTGCCAGCAGCCTCCTCCCCGGGACAGGGGGCCGAACCGGGGAGCTGTTTTTT. Supplemented by reference TRBV3-1 and TRBJ2-2, the full variable domain reads DTAVSQTPKYLVTQMGNDKSIKCEQNLGHDTMYWYKQDSKKFLKIMFSYNNKELIINETVPNRFSPKSPDKAHLNLHINSLELGDSAVYFCASSLLPGTGGRTGELFFGEGSRLTVL.

This clonotype was seen more than once but under ten times. V and J are TRBV6-1 and TRBJ2-7; D gene unclear. Germline CDR1 MNHNS, CDR2 SASEGT. Trimming left V 6 bases short and J 6 bases short, with 18 bases between. The length of the CDR3 is 14 residues. In DNA form, the CDR3 reads TGTGCCAGCAGAGTAGATCTCCTAACGGGCGAGCAGTACTTC. Protein sequence: CASRVDLLTGEQYF.

This clonotype showed up many times. The chain links TRBV5-1 to TRBJ2-2; D ambiguous. Trimming cost V 1 base and J 5 bases, with 6 bases left between them. Germline-derived CDR1 and CDR2 are SGHRS and YFSETQ. CDR3 length: 13 residues. The chain's CDR3 is CASSLFGTGELFF. The CDR3, as DNA: TGCGCCAGCAGCTTGTTCGGGACCGGGGAGCTGTTTTTT.

This clonotype appeared many times. The V call is TRBV20-1, the J call TRBJ2-7; TRBD2 matches at 10 bases. The CDR3 is 16 amino acids. With V trimmed by 1 base and J by 4 bases, 10 bases remained unmatched. CDR1 and CDR2 (germline): DFQATT, SNEGSKA (reference sequence). CDR3 DNA sequence: TGCAGTGCTAGAGTTCTAGCGGGAGCCACGGGGTACGAGCAGTACTTC. Protein product: CSARVLAGATGYEQYF.

This clonotype showed up just a few times. The V gene is TRBV28, the J gene TRBJ1-2; no firm D call. Germline V CDR1 and CDR2: MDHEN, SYDVKM. V lost 8 bases, J lost 4 bases, and 14 bases lay in between. This CDR3 has 13 amino acids. CDR3 DNA: TGTGCCAGCTCGGCAGGTCCGCGCTATGGCTACACCTTC. Translating it yields CASSAGPRYGYTF.

The chain carries TRBV12-3 or TRBV12-4 and TRBJ2-1; no reliable D call. The CDR3 spans 14 residues. The V and J ends lost 6 bases and 8 bases respectively, with 17 bases between them. The CDR3 is CASSLPPPPDEQFF. The CDR3 DNA sequence: TGTGCCAGCAGCCTACCCCCACCCCCCGATGAGCAGTTCTTC.

This clonotype was seen more than once but under ten times. The genes are TRBV5-1 and TRBJ1-6; D call uncertain. Germline loops: CDR1 SGHRS, CDR2 YFSETQ. The CDR3 extends over 16 amino acids. Trimming pared 3 bases from V and 5 bases from J, leaving 15 bases between. The CDR3 protein is CASSWIAGGDNSPLHF. The CDR3 DNA is TGCGCCAGCAGCTGGATCGCTGGTGGGGATAATTCACCCCTCCACTTT.

The chain is built from TRBV5-8 and TRBJ1-1; tentatively, D is TRBD1 (5 bases). CDR1 and CDR2 from the germline V gene are SGHTS and YDEGEE. V lost 3 bases and J 5 bases, leaving 20 bases between the germline ends. This CDR3 has 16 residues. CDR3 DNA: TGTGCCAGCAGCTCCGGGACCCCTCCCCGACGGACTGAAGCTTTCTTT. As protein: CASSSGTPPRRTEAFF. The whole variable domain, remainder taken from reference TRBV5-8 and TRBJ1-1, is EAGVTQSPTHLIKTRGQQATLRCSPISGHTSVYWYQQALGLGLQFLLWYDEGEERNRGNFPPRFSGRQFPNYSSELNVNALELEDSALYLCASSSGTPPRRTEAFFGQGTRLTVV.

The chain is built from TRBV15 and TRBJ2-2; D uncertain. The V gene's germline CDR1 is LNHNV and CDR2 YYDKDF (reference sequence). Trimming pared 5 bases from V and 1 base from J, leaving 8 bases between. This CDR3 has 14 amino acids. The CDR3 region has the DNA TGTGCCACCAGCCAGGAGCAGAACACCGGGGAGCTGTTTTTT. Its translation: CATSQEQNTGELFF. Using reference TRBV15 and TRBJ2-2 for the parts outside the CDR3, the full variable domain is DAMVIQNPRYQVTQFGKPVTLSCSQTLNHNVMYWYQQKSSQAPKLLFHYYDKDFNNEADTPDNFQSRRPNTSFCFLDIRSPGLGDTAMYLCATSQEQNTGELFFGEGSRLTVL.

CDR3 sequence reads: CAWSLSGFYNSPLHF. The CDR3 nucleotides are TGTGCCTGGAGTCTAAGCGGATTCTATAATTCACCCCTCCACTTT. The chain uses TRBV30 and TRBJ1-6; no firm D call. The germline V and J ends were trimmed by 2 bases and 3 bases, with 11 bases remaining between them. The CDR3 runs to 15 residues. Per the germline V gene, CDR1 is GTSNPN and CDR2 is SVGIG (reference sequence). The variable domain in full, with the rest retrieved from reference TRBV30 and TRBJ1-6, is SQTIHQWPATLVQPVGSPLSLECTVEGTSNPNLYWYRQAAGRGLQLLFYSVGIGQISSEVPQNLSASRPQDRQFILSSKKLLLSDSGFYLCAWSLSGFYNSPLHFGNGTRLTVT.

The V and J genes are TRBV28 and TRBJ2-7, with D hard to call. V lost 4 bases and J 2 bases, leaving 9 bases between the germline ends. In germline, CDR1 is MDHEN, CDR2 SYDVKM. This CDR3 comprises 13 residues. The CDR3 sequence: CASSSLGPYEQYF. The CDR3 DNA reads TGTGCCAGCAGTTCCCTAGGACCCTACGAGCAGTACTTC.

This chain connects TRBV5-1 to TRBJ1-1; D is perhaps TRBD1 (5 bases). CDR1 is SGHRS and CDR2 is YFSETQ in the germline V gene. V lost 2 bases to trimming and J lost 3 bases, with 11 bases between them. The CDR3 consists of 14 residues. CDR3: CASSFGGMDTEAFF. For the CDR3, the DNA is TGCGCCAGCAGCTTCGGGGGGATGGACACTGAAGCTTTCTTT.

This clonotype has more than one count but fewer than ten. This chain connects TRBV29-1 to TRBJ1-4; no reliable D call. There are 12 residues in the CDR3. The germline CDR1 and CDR2 sequences are SQVTM and ANQGSEA. V dropped 7 bases and J dropped 8 bases, with 14 bases sitting between them. CDR3 loop: CSALRHGEKLFF. The CDR3 DNA reads as TGCAGCGCTCTCCGACACGGAGAAAAACTGTTTTTT.

The chain links TRBV29-1 to TRBJ2-3; D uncertain. Trimming removed 4 bases from V and 2 bases from J, with 10 bases in between. This CDR3 spans 13 amino acids. Germline V gene data show CDR1 as SQVTM and CDR2 as ANQGSEA. The CDR3 DNA reads as TGCAGCGTTGTGTCGGTCTACACAGATACGCAGTATTTT. As protein: CSVVSVYTDTQYF.

The table lists this clonotype with many counts. The chain recombines TRBV9 with TRBJ2-1, with 10 bases fitting TRBD2. There are 15 residues in the CDR3. Germline V lookup: CDR1 SGDLS, CDR2 YYNGEE. Trimming cost V 2 bases and J 3 bases; bases outside gene matches: 2. This CDR3 is CASSVGLADYNEQFF. The CDR3, as DNA: TGTGCCAGCAGCGTTGGACTAGCGGACTACAATGAGCAGTTCTTC.